The 28 T cell receptor beta chains below come from one sample, sequenced in a study of cytomegalovirus exposure and HLA in healthy donors. Sequencing was performed with immunoSEQ multiplex PCR; in TCRdb, only in-frame clones are kept and a portion is missing. The data contain roughly 52,000 clones, 88% of them singletons. Sequenced: PBMCs. The source of these receptors is a woman under 40 in good health and CMV-seronegative.

The V gene is TRBV27, the J gene TRBJ2-7, with D possibly matching TRBD2 (6 bases). The V and J ends lost 2 bases and 2 bases respectively, with 13 bases between them. CDR1 MNHEY and CDR2 SMNVEV come from the germline V gene (reference sequence). The CDR3 is 15 amino acids. The CDR3 DNA reads as TGTGCCAGCAGTTTAGAGGTAGCGGCGACCTACGAGCAGTACTTC. Its translation: CASSLEVAATYEQYF.

This rearrangement joins TRBV2 to TRBJ2-7; 7 bases align to TRBD1. The CDR3 sequence is 15 residues long. V shed 3 bases and J 4 bases; nucleotides not matched to a gene: 9. Germline V gene lookup returns CDR1 SNHLY and CDR2 FYNNEI. The CDR3 region has the DNA TGTGCCAGCAGTGACCCCCGGGACAGACCATACGAGCAGTACTTC. Translation: CASSDPRDRPYEQYF.

This clone was picked up a small number of times. This rearrangement joins TRBV4-3 to TRBJ1-2; a weak D match, TRBD1 (6 bases). V lost 0 bases, J lost 4 bases, and 9 bases lay in between. CDR1 is LGHNA, CDR2 YSLEER, per germline. The CDR3 contains 14 residues. CDR3 sequence: CASSQDRGGYGYTF. Written as DNA, the CDR3 is TGCGCCAGCAGCCAAGACAGGGGCGGCTATGGCTACACCTTC.

The V call is TRBV27, the J call TRBJ2-2; the D is unclear. The CDR3 contains 12 residues. V was trimmed by 11 bases and J by 4 bases, leaving 11 bases between them. Germline V lookup: CDR1 MNHEY, CDR2 SMNVEV (reference sequence). CDR3 sequence (DNA): TGTGCCCACCCTGGAGTCACCGGGGAGCTGTTTTTT. It specifies CAHPGVTGELFF.

The chain is built from TRBV7-2 and TRBJ2-3; D is possibly TRBD1 (6 bases). Germline V gene lookup returns CDR1 SGHTA and CDR2 FQGNSA. This CDR3 is built from 14 residues. V lost 5 bases and J 8 bases, leaving 17 bases between the germline ends. The CDR3 DNA is TGTGCCAGCAGCAGAGAAGGGCCACAGGGTACGCAGTATTTT. Its translation: CASSREGPQGTQYF.

CDR3 bases: TGCAGCGTTTTCAATACTGCGGGCTCGACAGATACGCAGTATTTT. Translation: CSVFNTAGSTDTQYF. This chain connects TRBV29-1 to TRBJ2-3, with D possibly TRBD2 on 5 matching bases. This CDR3 has 15 residues. Germline CDR1 and CDR2: SQVTM and ANQGSEA. V lost 5 bases to trimming and J lost 3 bases, with 18 bases between them.

This chain links TRBV5-1 with TRBJ2-2, with D perhaps TRBD2 (6 bases). The germline gives CDR1 SGHRS, CDR2 YFSETQ. CDR3 length: 14 amino acids. Between the trimmed V and J ends, which lost 4 bases and 7 bases, there was a span of 14 bases. For the CDR3, the DNA is TGCGCCAGCAGCCCCTCTAGCGCGAGCGGGGAGCTGTTTTTT. This codes for CASSPSSASGELFF.

This chain links TRBV27 with TRBJ2-7; D uncertain. V was clipped by 5 bases and J by 0 bases, with 11 bases between them. Germline CDR1 reads MNHEY; CDR2 reads SMNVEV (reference sequence). The CDR3 has 14 amino acids. CDR3 in DNA: TGTGCCAGCAGTCCTCTACTTTACTCCTACGAGCAGTACTTC. It is translated as CASSPLLYSYEQYF.

The chain links TRBV14 to TRBJ2-1, with TRBD2 matching over 8 bases. The CDR3 covers 15 residues. Germline V CDR1 and CDR2: SGHDN, FVKESK. V was pared by 3 bases and J by 12 bases, with 13 bases of the junction left unmatched. In nucleotides, the CDR3 is TGTGCCAGCAGCCACGGAGGAAGCGGGGGCCGGGGGCAGTTCTTC. This sequence encodes CASSHGGSGGRGQFF.

This clone was recorded a few times. CDR3 loop: CASSLGTGGVPSYEQYF. In DNA form, the CDR3 reads TGTGCCAGCAGCCTTGGGACAGGGGGGGTCCCTAGCTACGAGCAGTACTTC. V gene TRBV11-2 combines with J gene TRBJ2-7, with 11 positions matching TRBD1. The CDR3 length is 17 residues. The germline V gene has CDR1 SGHAT and CDR2 FQNNGV. V shed 5 bases, J shed 3 bases, and the junction held 12 bases outside the gene matches.

This chain links TRBV11-2 with TRBJ2-1, with D possibly being TRBD2 (6 bases). CDR1 SGHAT and CDR2 FQNNGV come from the germline V gene. This CDR3 contains 12 residues. Trimming removed 7 bases from V and 8 bases from J, with 12 bases in between. The CDR3 region is CASTPRRDEQFF. CDR3 DNA: TGTGCCAGCACCCCTCGGAGGGATGAGCAGTTCTTC. Full variable domain (missing parts from reference TRBV11-2 and TRBJ2-1): EAGVAQSPRYKIIEKRQSVAFWCNPISGHATLYWYQQILGQGPKLLIQFQNNGVVDDSQLPKDRFSAERLKGVDSTLKIQPAKLEDSAVYLCASTPRRDEQFFGPGTRLTVL.

The rearrangement uses TRBV7-2 and TRBJ1-2, with 9 bases identical to TRBD1. V lost 3 bases to trimming and J lost 6 bases; unmatched junction nucleotides: 5. CDR3 size: 14 residues. The germline CDR1 and CDR2 sequences are SGHTA and FQGNSA. The CDR3 DNA sequence: TGTGCCAGCAGCTTCCGGGACAGGGCAAATGGCTACACCTTC. Protein: CASSFRDRANGYTF.

The DNA for the CDR3 is TGTGCCAGCAGCTCCGGGACTAGCGTATACGAGCAGTACTTC. Encoded protein: CASSSGTSVYEQYF. The V gene is TRBV5-4, the J gene TRBJ2-7, with TRBD2 identical over 10 bases. V lost 3 bases to trimming and J lost 4 bases; unmatched junction nucleotides: 4. From germline, CDR1 is SGHNT and CDR2 YYREEE (reference sequence). CDR3 length: 14 residues.

The chain joins TRBV2 to TRBJ2-2, with D possibly matching TRBD2 (6 bases). Trimming cost V 5 bases and J 8 bases, with 27 bases left between them. Germline CDR1 reads SNHLY; CDR2 reads FYNNEI. The CDR3 spans 18 residues. The CDR3 is CASSLTGPLMASEGELFF. In nucleotides, the CDR3 is TGTGCCAGCAGTCTTACGGGACCGCTAATGGCTAGCGAAGGGGAGCTGTTTTTT.

This chain uses TRBV6-1 with TRBJ1-1; D unclear. Deletions cut 8 bases from V and 0 bases from J, with 7 bases between. The CDR3 is 12 amino acids. Looked up from germline, CDR1 is MNHNS and CDR2 is SASEGT. Here the CDR3 reads CASRTVNTEAFF. In DNA, the CDR3 is TGTGCCAGCCGAACAGTGAACACTGAAGCTTTCTTT.

In its sample, this clone was seen a few times. The chain recombines TRBV7-6 with TRBJ2-3, with D unresolved. The germline CDR1 and CDR2 sequences are SGHVS and FNYEAQ. Trimming stripped 4 bases from V and 2 bases from J, with 10 bases between. This CDR3 spans 14 amino acids. The CDR3 reads CASSSGLPTDTQYF. The CDR3 region has the DNA TGTGCCAGCAGCTCCGGGTTACCCACAGATACGCAGTATTTT.

This clone was observed a single time. The CDR3 DNA reads TGTGCCACCAGCAGTATGACTTATAAGACCCAGTACTTC. Translating gives CATSSMTYKTQYF. The chain is built from TRBV15 and TRBJ2-5, with D hard to call. The CDR3 sequence is 13 residues long. Germline CDR1 and CDR2: LNHNV and YYDKDF (reference sequence). Trimming left V 3 bases short and J 6 bases short, with 11 bases between.

The rearrangement joins TRBV19 to TRBJ1-2; unclear D gene. The V and J ends lost 4 bases and 0 bases respectively, with 12 bases between them. The V gene's germline CDR1 is LNHDA and CDR2 SQIVND (reference sequence). The CDR3 extends over 15 amino acids. CDR3 region: CASSRLADTNYGYTF. The CDR3 DNA is TGTGCCAGTAGTAGATTAGCAGATACTAACTATGGCTACACCTTC. Together with reference TRBV19 and TRBJ1-2, the CDR3 gives the full variable domain: DGGITQSPKYLFRKEGQNVTLSCEQNLNHDAMYWYRQDPGQGLRLIYYSQIVNDFQKGDIAEGYSVSREKKESFPLTVTSAQKNPTAFYLCASSRLADTNYGYTFGSGTRLTVV.

The chain carries TRBV4-1 and TRBJ2-1; TRBD2 agrees at 13 bases. Germline-derived CDR1 and CDR2 are MGHRA and YSYEKL. V lost 0 bases, J lost 5 bases, and 1 base stayed unmatched. CDR3 size: 16 residues. CDR3 sequence: CASSQELAGGHNEQFF. In DNA, the CDR3 is TGCGCCAGCAGCCAAGAACTAGCGGGGGGGCACAATGAGCAGTTCTTC.

This clone was counted only a few times. The chain combines TRBV10-1 with TRBJ2-3, with D perhaps matching TRBD1 (5 bases). The CDR3 is made up of 14 amino acids. Germline V gene sequence: CDR1 WNHNN, CDR2 SYGVQD (reference sequence). Between the trimmed V and J ends, which lost 4 bases and 6 bases, there was a span of 14 bases. In DNA, the CDR3 is TGCGCCAGCAGTGTTGGACACGGATGGGATACGCAGTATTTT. Encoded protein: CASSVGHGWDTQYF.

The chain couples TRBV27 to TRBJ2-5; TRBD2 agrees at 7 bases. J was trimmed by 2 bases and V by 5 bases; bases with no gene match: 14. From germline, CDR1 is MNHEY and CDR2 SMNVEV (reference sequence). The CDR3 is 17 amino acids. For the CDR3, the DNA is TGTGCCAGCAGTCCCCGAGGGACTACAGCCCTTCAAGAGACCCAGTACTTC. It codes for CASSPRGTTALQETQYF.

This sequence joins TRBV2 and TRBJ1-4, with D possibly being TRBD1 (6 bases). Between the trimmed V and J ends, which lost 7 bases and 7 bases, there was a span of 19 bases. Germline loops: CDR1 SNHLY, CDR2 FYNNEI. The CDR3 sequence is 15 residues long. The CDR3 reads CASTGARGLGEKLFF. Written as DNA, the CDR3 is TGTGCCAGCACCGGAGCCAGGGGTTTAGGTGAAAAACTGTTTTTT.

Written as DNA, the CDR3 is TGCGCCAGCAGCCAGCTAGGGACAGGGGAAGGCTACACCTTC. Protein: CASSQLGTGEGYTF. The chain has TRBV4-1 and TRBJ1-2, with 10 bases that match TRBD1. CDR3 length: 14 amino acids. J gave up 8 bases and V 3 bases, and 6 bases lay outside the gene matches. Germline V gene data show CDR1 as MGHRA and CDR2 as YSYEKL.

The chain is built from TRBV5-4 and TRBJ2-7; TRBD2 agrees at 16 bases. From germline, CDR1 is SGHNT and CDR2 YYREEE (reference sequence). The J segment lost 7 bases and the V segment lost 4 bases, leaving 8 bases of the junction unmatched. The CDR3 has 16 residues. The CDR3 is CASSTGTSGRESEQYF. The CDR3 DNA reads as TGTGCCAGCAGCACCGGGACTAGCGGGAGGGAGAGTGAGCAGTACTTC.

This clone was counted only a few times. The same CDR3 also results from other DNA sequences found in this sample. This chain uses TRBV5-1 with TRBJ2-7, with 11 bases fitting TRBD2. CDR1 is SGHRS and CDR2 is YFSETQ in the germline V gene. The V gene end was trimmed by 2 bases and the J gene end by 4 bases; junction bases not matched to a gene: 2. CDR3 length: 14 residues. The CDR3 coding sequence is TGCGCCAGCAGCTTAACTAGCGGGAGTTACGAGCAGTACTTC. Protein sequence: CASSLTSGSYEQYF.

The chain couples TRBV28 to TRBJ1-5; 8 bases align to TRBD1. CDR3 length: 16 amino acids. V trimming: 4 bases; J trimming: 7 bases; junction bases outside the gene matches: 12. Per germline, CDR1 MDHEN and CDR2 SYDVKM. CDR3 amino acids: CASSSSADRVRQPQHF. The CDR3 DNA follows: TGTGCCAGCAGTTCTAGCGCGGACAGGGTGAGGCAGCCCCAGCATTTT.

The chain employs TRBV9 and TRBJ2-7; unclear D gene. The CDR3 sequence is 14 residues long. V was shortened by 1 base and J by 4 bases, with 12 bases between the two germline ends. CDR1 is SGDLS, CDR2 YYNGEE, per germline. CDR3 region: CASSVRQDFYEQYF. The CDR3 DNA sequence: TGTGCCAGCAGCGTACGGCAGGATTTTTACGAGCAGTACTTC. Together with reference TRBV9 and TRBJ2-7, the CDR3 gives the full variable domain: DSGVTQTPKHLITATGQRVTLRCSPRSGDLSVYWYQQSLDQGLQFLIQYYNGEERAKGNILERFSAQQFPDLHSELNLSSLELGDSALYFCASSVRQDFYEQYFGPGTRLTVT.

The chain joins TRBV27 to TRBJ1-2, with 7 bases that match TRBD1. Unmatched junction bases numbered 6, after V lost 4 bases and J lost 7 bases. The CDR3 has 13 amino acids. The germline gives CDR1 MNHEY, CDR2 SMNVEV (reference sequence). CDR3 protein: CASSSDRARGYTF. The CDR3 DNA is TGTGCCAGCAGTTCCGACAGGGCGCGTGGCTACACCTTC.